This entry lists 3 T cell receptor beta chains sequenced from one sample in a study of cytomegalovirus exposure and HLA in healthy donors. PCR amplification relied on 60 Vbeta primers (plus 13 Jbeta primers). TCRdb's table, derived via immunoSEQ multiplex PCR, lists solely in-frame clones and lacks some. The table records around 64,000 clones, approximately 92% of them present only once. Sequenced input: PBMCs. The receptors stem from a woman aged 30 to 39 in good health and CMV-seropositive.

The chain uses TRBV6-1 and TRBJ1-1, with a tentative D call TRBD1 (5 bases). Trimming took 4 bases from V and 1 from J, leaving 10 bases between them. CDR1 is MNHNS, CDR2 SASEGT, per germline. The CDR3 is 14 residues long. This CDR3 reads CASSGAGPNTEAFF. The CDR3 DNA reads TGTGCCAGCAGTGGGGCAGGGCCGAACACTGAAGCTTTCTTT.

V usage is TRBV5-4 and J usage is TRBJ2-1; TRBD2 might be the D (6 bases). V lost 1 base, J lost 9 bases, and 8 bases lay in between. The germline V gene encodes CDR1 SGHNT and CDR2 YYREEE (reference sequence). The length of the CDR3 is 12 residues. The CDR3 DNA is TGTGCCAGCAGCTTGTTGGGAGGTGAGCAGTTCTTC. Residues: CASSLLGGEQFF.

V is TRBV6-1 and J is TRBJ1-2; D possibly corresponds to TRBD1 (5 bases). This CDR3 spans 13 amino acids. The V gene's germline CDR1 is MNHNS and CDR2 SASEGT. Trimming pared 7 bases from V and 0 bases from J, leaving 9 bases between. CDR3 bases: TGTGCCAGCACGACAGCGCCTAACTATGGCTACACCTTC. Amino acids: CASTTAPNYGYTF.